A single sample is the source of the 5 T cell receptor beta chains below, sequenced in a study of blood T cell repertoires in COVID-19. Sequencing was performed with immunoSEQ multiplex PCR; in TCRdb, only in-frame clones are kept and a portion is missing. The table includes approximately 210,000 clones, roughly 84% detected once. Sequenced material: peripheral blood. The receptors shown here come from a man aged 40-50 years with active or convalescent COVID-19.

V is TRBV15 and J is TRBJ1-1; no firm D call. This CDR3 spans 17 amino acids. Between the trimmed V and J ends, which lost 3 bases and 6 bases, there was a span of 23 bases. Germline assignment: CDR1 LNHNV and CDR2 YYDKDF (reference sequence). CDR3 DNA: TGTGCCACCAGCAGTCTTTCCACGTTGACTAGTACCCCTGAAGCTTTCTTT. It encodes CATSSLSTLTSTPEAFF.

The chain combines TRBV7-8 with TRBJ1-2; D not certain. V dropped 1 base and J dropped 5 bases, with 8 bases sitting between them. Per germline, CDR1 SGHVS and CDR2 FQNEAQ. This CDR3 is built from 13 residues. CDR3 residues: CASSLDRTYGYTF. The CDR3 DNA follows: TGTGCCAGCAGCTTAGACAGAACTTATGGCTACACCTTC.

This clone appeared a single time. The CDR3 coding sequence is TGTGCCAGCAGCCAAGACGGCAGGGGCAATGAGCAGTTCTTC. This encodes CASSQDGRGNEQFF. The chain carries TRBV3-1 (or the pseudogene TRBV3-2) and TRBJ2-1, with a weak D call TRBD1 (6 bases). V was clipped by 0 bases and J by 6 bases, with 9 bases between them. The CDR3 covers 14 residues. Germline V lookup: CDR1 LGHDT, CDR2 YNNKEL (reference sequence).

V is TRBV10-1 and J is TRBJ2-1, with TRBD2 identical over 7 bases. Trimming removed 3 bases from V and 1 base from J; junction bases left unmatched: 3. The CDR3 spans 15 residues. Germline assignment: CDR1 WNHNN and CDR2 SYGVQD (reference sequence). CDR3 sequence (DNA): TGCGCCAGCAGTGAATCTAGCGGTTCCTACAATGAGCAGTTCTTC. Protein product: CASSESSGSYNEQFF.

This chain connects TRBV5-4 to TRBJ2-2; 7 bases are a match to TRBD2. The CDR3 runs to 19 residues. Germline V gene lookup returns CDR1 SGHNT and CDR2 YYREEE (reference sequence). The J segment lost 2 bases and the V segment lost 0 bases, leaving 13 bases of the junction unmatched. The CDR3 loop is CASSLGAGLTQVNTGELFF. The CDR3 DNA reads TGTGCCAGCAGCTTGGGAGCGGGGTTAACTCAGGTTAACACCGGGGAGCTGTTTTTT.